These 18 T cell receptor beta chains originate from one sample sequenced in a study of vaccination effects on CD4 cells after COVID-19. What these receptors recognize is not known. Antigen-specific CD4+ T cells were expanded (with viral peptide pools) by the ViraFEST assay ahead of sequencing. With about 9 days of culture completed, CD4+ T cells were isolated. Among the vaccine recipients, none had a prior SARS-CoV-2 infection, and nucleocapsid antibodies were negative. Assay: immunoSEQ multiplex PCR; the TCRdb copy retains only in-frame clones and omits some. The sample consists of more than 20,000 clones, about three quarters of them appearing once. Specimen: CD4+ T cells from PBMCs cultured with SARS-CoV-2 spike peptides, collected before COVID-19 vaccination. The receptor set was obtained from a human donor who received a COVID-19 vaccine.

This rearrangement joins TRBV18 to TRBJ2-2, with 9 bases lining up with TRBD2. The ends lost 3 bases at V and 4 bases at J; junction bases unmatched: 6. Germline V gene lookup returns CDR1 KGHSH and CDR2 LQKENI. This CDR3 has 16 residues. The chain's CDR3 is CASSPGIAGATGELFF. The CDR3 DNA follows: TGTGCCAGCTCACCCGGAATAGCGGGAGCCACCGGGGAGCTGTTTTTT.

V gene TRBV4-2 combines with J gene TRBJ2-1; D possibly corresponds to TRBD1 (6 bases). Trimming pared 3 bases from V and 4 bases from J, leaving 13 bases between. This CDR3 contains 15 residues. Looked up from germline, CDR1 is LGHNA and CDR2 is YNFKEQ. The CDR3 DNA follows: TGTGCCAGCAGCCAGCCGGGACACTCATACAATGAGCAGTTCTTC. It yields the protein CASSQPGHSYNEQFF.

The chain carries TRBV18 and TRBJ2-1; D perhaps matches TRBD1 (6 bases). V lost 2 bases to trimming and J lost 5 bases, with 13 bases between them. Germline V lookup: CDR1 KGHSH, CDR2 LQKENI. The CDR3 length is 15 residues. CDR3 DNA sequence: TGTGCCAGCTCACCAACCGGGACATTCGACAATGAGCAGTTCTTC. Translated: CASSPTGTFDNEQFF. The complete variable domain, with remaining parts taken from reference TRBV18 and TRBJ2-1, reads NAGVMQNPRHLVRRRGQEARLRCSPMKGHSHVYWYRQLPEEGLKFMVYLQKENIIDESGMPKERFSAEFPKEGPSILRIQQVVRGDSAAYFCASSPTGTFDNEQFFGPGTRLTVL.

The chain's CDR3 is CASSAAETPGPTF. The CDR3 nucleotides are TGCGCCAGCAGTGCCGCAGAGACCCCAGGCCCCACCTTC. This rearrangement joins TRBV10-2 to TRBJ1-2; D is ambiguous. V lost 4 bases, J lost 13 bases, and 19 bases lay in between. Per the germline V gene, CDR1 is WSHSY and CDR2 is SAAADI. CDR3 length equals 13 residues.

Here the CDR3 reads CASSMAGELFF. CDR3 nucleotide sequence: TGTGCCAGTAGTATGGCCGGGGAGCTGTTTTTT. V is TRBV19 and J is TRBJ2-2; D gene ambiguous. Germline V gene sequence: CDR1 LNHDA, CDR2 SQIVND (reference sequence). The CDR3 consists of 11 residues. V lost 3 bases and J 6 bases, leaving 2 bases between the germline ends.

The V and J genes are TRBV11-2 and TRBJ1-6, with D uncertain. V was cut by 1 base and J by 8 bases, with 12 bases left in between. The CDR3 length is 15 residues. Germline lookup yields CDR1 SGHAT and CDR2 FQNNGV. The chain's CDR3 is CASSLAPGIDSPLHF. The DNA of the CDR3 is TGTGCCAGCAGCTTAGCCCCGGGTATAGATTCACCCCTCCACTTT.

This chain uses TRBV6-5 with TRBJ1-1; 7 nucleotides align to TRBD1. CDR1 and CDR2 from the germline V gene are MNHEY and SVGAGI. The CDR3 runs to 14 residues. The V segment lost 7 bases and the J segment 1 base; nucleotides outside the gene matches: 6. The CDR3 bases are TGTGCCAGCAAGATAGGACAGGCGAACACTGAAGCTTTCTTT. Its translation is CASKIGQANTEAFF.

CDR3 residues: CASRQGDYNSPLHF. The CDR3 nucleotides are TGTGCTAGCCGACAGGGGGACTATAATTCACCCCTCCACTTT. The rearrangement joins TRBV12-5 to TRBJ1-6; 9 bases agree with TRBD1. V was clipped by 9 bases and J by 3 bases; unmatched bases: 3. Germline loops: CDR1 LGHNT, CDR2 FRNRAP. This CDR3 has 14 residues.

This clone was seen a handful of times. In DNA form, the CDR3 reads TGTGCCAGCAGCTTGCTTCTGGAGGGCTACACCTTC. Translated, it gives CASSLLLEGYTF. The chain combines TRBV7-9 with TRBJ1-2, with D hard to call. The CDR3 loop spans 12 amino acids. Trimming took 3 bases from V and 8 from J, leaving 10 bases between them. The germline V gene has CDR1 SEHNR and CDR2 FQNEAQ (reference sequence).

The CDR3 loop is CASSRTGTGNQPQHF. For the CDR3, the DNA is TGCGCCAGCAGCCGAACCGGGACAGGCAATCAGCCCCAGCATTTT. V is TRBV5-1 and J is TRBJ1-5, with 7 bases that match TRBD1. The CDR3 is 15 amino acids. The V segment lost 4 bases and the J segment 2 bases; nucleotides outside the gene matches: 6. Germline V gene lookup returns CDR1 SGHRS and CDR2 YFSETQ.

The rearrangement links TRBV7-9 to TRBJ2-1; TRBD1 agrees at 10 bases. J gave up 3 bases and V 9 bases, and 17 bases lay outside the gene matches. Looked up from germline, CDR1 is SEHNR and CDR2 is FQNEAQ (reference sequence). The CDR3 length is 18 residues. The CDR3 DNA is TGTGCCAGTATAGGACAGGGGGGCCGCGGGCAGAACTACAATGAGCAGTTCTTC. This codes for CASIGQGGRGQNYNEQFF.

CDR3 DNA: TGTGCCAGCAGAATCGCACCAACAGGGGGTTGGGGCTACACCTTC. It specifies CASRIAPTGGWGYTF. V is TRBV11-2 and J is TRBJ1-2, with TRBD1 identical over 8 bases. This CDR3 is built from 15 residues. V dropped 6 bases and J dropped 8; count of bases not matched to a gene: 14. Germline V gene sequence: CDR1 SGHAT, CDR2 FQNNGV.

This chain joins TRBV27 and TRBJ2-5, with a weak D call TRBD2 (5 bases). Germline loops: CDR1 MNHEY, CDR2 SMNVEV (reference sequence). The CDR3 loop spans 15 amino acids. Trimming removed 4 bases at V and 2 bases at J, with 14 bases between. The CDR3 bases are TGTGCCAGCAGTTCTCTACTAGATATGCAAGAGACCCAGTACTTC. Translating it yields CASSSLLDMQETQYF.

The V call is TRBV7-9, the J call TRBJ2-7; the D gene is possibly TRBD1 (6 bases). CDR3 length: 10 residues. V lost 5 bases, J lost 8 bases, and 7 bases lay in between. Germline V gene sequence: CDR1 SEHNR, CDR2 FQNEAQ (reference sequence). CDR3 amino acids: CASSGQKQYF. In DNA form, the CDR3 reads TGTGCCAGCAGCGGACAGAAGCAGTACTTC.

The V call is TRBV6-4, the J call TRBJ2-7; D is unresolved. Trimming took 7 bases from V and 3 from J, leaving 19 bases between them. The germline CDR1 and CDR2 sequences are MRHNA and SNTAGT. The CDR3 extends over 15 amino acids. The CDR3, as DNA: TGTGCCAGCACCAACTCGTCGGACGTCGGCTACGAGCAGTACTTC. It is translated as CASTNSSDVGYEQYF.

A few counts support this clone. V and J are TRBV6-5 and TRBJ1-2; TRBD1 matches 10 bases. Germline V lookup: CDR1 MNHEY, CDR2 SVGAGI. Trimming cost V 7 bases and J 7 bases; bases outside gene matches: 9. This CDR3 spans 14 amino acids. The CDR3 DNA follows: TGTGCCAGCACCATGACAGGGGGCGCCTCTGGCTACACCTTC. Translating gives CASTMTGGASGYTF.

This clone was observed a handful of times. The chain recombines TRBV2 with TRBJ2-7; no definite D call. V was trimmed by 2 bases and J by 6 bases, leaving 20 bases between them. The CDR3 spans 16 residues. Germline CDR1 reads SNHLY; CDR2 reads FYNNEI. CDR3 amino acids: CASSELGNEMGGEQYF. The DNA of the CDR3 is TGTGCCAGCAGTGAACTGGGGAATGAGATGGGTGGCGAGCAGTACTTC.

This rearrangement joins TRBV10-3 to TRBJ2-7; 10 bases fit TRBD1. The length of the CDR3 is 15 residues. Germline V lookup: CDR1 ENHRY, CDR2 SYGVKD. V shed 4 bases, J shed 2 bases, and the junction held 5 bases outside the gene matches. CDR3 nucleotide sequence: TGTGCCATCAGTGGATTGACAGGGGGCCCCTACGAGCAGTACTTC. Translating gives CAISGLTGGPYEQYF.